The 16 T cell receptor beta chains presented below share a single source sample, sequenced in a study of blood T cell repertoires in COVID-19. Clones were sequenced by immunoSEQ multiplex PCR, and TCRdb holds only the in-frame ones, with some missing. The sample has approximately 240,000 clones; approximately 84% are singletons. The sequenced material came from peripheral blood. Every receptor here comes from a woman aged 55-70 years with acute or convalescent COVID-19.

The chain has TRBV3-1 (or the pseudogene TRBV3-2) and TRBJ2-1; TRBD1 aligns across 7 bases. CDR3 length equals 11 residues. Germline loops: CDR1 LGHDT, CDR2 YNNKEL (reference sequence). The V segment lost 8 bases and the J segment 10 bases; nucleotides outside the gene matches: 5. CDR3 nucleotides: TGTGCCAGCTCGACAGGGTTCGAGCAGTTCTTC. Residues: CASSTGFEQFF.

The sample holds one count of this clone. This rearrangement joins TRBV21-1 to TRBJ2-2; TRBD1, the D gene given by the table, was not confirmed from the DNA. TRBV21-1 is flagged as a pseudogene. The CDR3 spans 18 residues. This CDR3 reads CASSKDDRKGVNTGELFF. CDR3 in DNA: TGTGCCAGCAGCAAAGACGACAGAAAAGGGGTTAACACCGGGGAGCTGTTTTTT.

CDR3 residues: CASSLGDRDNEQFF. The CDR3 DNA reads TGCGCCAGCAGCTTGGGGGACAGGGACAATGAGCAGTTCTTC. The chain has TRBV5-1 and TRBJ2-1, with TRBD1 matching over 9 bases. The CDR3 consists of 14 residues. Germline CDR1 and CDR2: SGHRS and YFSETQ. J gave up 5 bases and V 0 bases, and 0 bases lay outside the gene matches.

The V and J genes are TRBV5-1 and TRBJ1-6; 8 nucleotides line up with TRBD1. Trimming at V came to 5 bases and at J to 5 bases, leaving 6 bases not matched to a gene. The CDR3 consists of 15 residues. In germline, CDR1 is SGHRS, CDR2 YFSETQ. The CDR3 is CASSSSTGDNSPLHF. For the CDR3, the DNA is TGCGCCAGCAGTTCCTCGACAGGGGATAATTCACCCCTCCACTTT.

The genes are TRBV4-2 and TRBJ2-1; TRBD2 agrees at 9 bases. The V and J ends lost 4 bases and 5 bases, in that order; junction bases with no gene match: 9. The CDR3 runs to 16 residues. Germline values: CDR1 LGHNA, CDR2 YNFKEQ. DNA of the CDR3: TGTGCCAGCAGCCTTAAAGCGGGGGGCTTAAACAATGAGCAGTTCTTC. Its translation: CASSLKAGGLNNEQFF.

The CDR3 is CASSYSFRGGISYEQYF. The CDR3 DNA reads as TGTGCCAGCAGTTACTCTTTTCGCGGAGGGATCTCCTACGAGCAGTACTTC. V gene TRBV6-2 or TRBV6-3 combines with J gene TRBJ2-7; TRBD2 is a possible D gene (6 bases). Germline V gene lookup returns CDR1 MNHEY and CDR2 SVGEGT. CDR3 size: 17 residues. The V end was cut by 0 bases, the J end by 0 bases, with 15 bases between.

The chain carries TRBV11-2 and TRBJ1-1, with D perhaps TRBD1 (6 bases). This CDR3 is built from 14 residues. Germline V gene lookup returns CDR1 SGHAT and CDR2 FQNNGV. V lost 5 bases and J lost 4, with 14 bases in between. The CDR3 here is CASSPSTGLTEAFF. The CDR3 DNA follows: TGTGCCAGCAGCCCCTCTACAGGGCTCACTGAAGCTTTCTTT.

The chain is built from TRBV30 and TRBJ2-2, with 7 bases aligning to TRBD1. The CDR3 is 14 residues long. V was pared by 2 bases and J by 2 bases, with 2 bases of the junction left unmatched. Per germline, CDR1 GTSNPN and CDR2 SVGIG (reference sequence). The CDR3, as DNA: TGTGCCTGGAGTACAGGGGTCAACACCGGGGAGCTGTTTTTT. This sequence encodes CAWSTGVNTGELFF.

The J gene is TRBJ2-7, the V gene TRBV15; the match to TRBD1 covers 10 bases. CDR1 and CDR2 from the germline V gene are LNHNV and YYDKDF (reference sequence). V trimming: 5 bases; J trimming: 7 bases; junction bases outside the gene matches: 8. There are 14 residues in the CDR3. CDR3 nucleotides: TGTGCCACCAGCGGGCGACAGGGGGCGGGGGAGCAGTACTTC. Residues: CATSGRQGAGEQYF.

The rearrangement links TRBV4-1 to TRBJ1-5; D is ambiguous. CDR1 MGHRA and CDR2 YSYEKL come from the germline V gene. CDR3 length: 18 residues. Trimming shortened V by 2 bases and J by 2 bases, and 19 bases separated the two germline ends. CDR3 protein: CASSQNSGSREGNQPQHF. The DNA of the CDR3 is TGCGCCAGCAGCCAAAATTCGGGGTCTCGGGAGGGCAATCAGCCCCAGCATTTT.

The CDR3 is CATSDHRQGSNQPQHF. The CDR3 bases are TGTGCCACCAGTGATCACCGACAGGGTAGCAATCAGCCCCAGCATTTT. The genes are TRBV24-1 and TRBJ1-5; 7 bases are a match to TRBD1. The CDR3 runs 16 residues. Germline loops: CDR1 KGHDR, CDR2 SFDVKD. Trimming cost V 3 bases and J 0 bases; bases outside gene matches: 4.

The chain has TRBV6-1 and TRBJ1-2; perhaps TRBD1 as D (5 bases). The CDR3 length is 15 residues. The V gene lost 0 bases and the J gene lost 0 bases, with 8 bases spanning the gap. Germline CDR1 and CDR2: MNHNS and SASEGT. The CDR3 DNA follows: TGTGCCAGCAGTGAAGCGGCGGGGGCTAACTATGGCTACACCTTC. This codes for CASSEAAGANYGYTF.

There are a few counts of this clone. CDR3 in amino acids: CASSLDEGEEFF. For the CDR3, the DNA is TGTGCCAGCAGCTTGGATGAAGGGGAGGAGTTCTTC. V and J are TRBV11-1 and TRBJ2-1; weak D call: TRBD2 (6 bases). V was trimmed by 3 bases and J by 14 bases, leaving 14 bases between them. The CDR3 covers 12 residues. Germline lookup yields CDR1 SGHAT and CDR2 FQDESV (reference sequence).

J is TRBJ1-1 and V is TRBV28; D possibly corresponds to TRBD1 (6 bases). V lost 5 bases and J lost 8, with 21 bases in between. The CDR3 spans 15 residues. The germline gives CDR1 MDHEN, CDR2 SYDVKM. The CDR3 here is CASSPADTGWKEAFF. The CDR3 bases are TGTGCCAGCAGTCCTGCCGACACAGGGTGGAAAGAAGCTTTCTTT.

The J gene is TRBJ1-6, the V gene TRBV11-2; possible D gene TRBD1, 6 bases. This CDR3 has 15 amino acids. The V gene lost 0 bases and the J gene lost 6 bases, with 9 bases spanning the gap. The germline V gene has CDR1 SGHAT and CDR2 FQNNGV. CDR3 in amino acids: CASSLEGGGNSPLHF. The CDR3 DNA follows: TGTGCCAGCAGCTTAGAAGGGGGTGGTAATTCACCCCTCCACTTT.

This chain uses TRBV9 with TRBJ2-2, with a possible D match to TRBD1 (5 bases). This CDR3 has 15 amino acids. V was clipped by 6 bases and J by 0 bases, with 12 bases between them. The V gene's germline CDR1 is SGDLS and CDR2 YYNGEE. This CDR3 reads CASTLRATNTGELFF. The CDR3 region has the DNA TGTGCCAGCACGCTCAGGGCGACGAACACCGGGGAGCTGTTTTTT.